This TCR beta chain was documented in a study of pediatric ulcerative colitis. Study-level results: Compared with controls, ulcerative colitis showed greater blood-rectum clone sharing.

With respect to this clone: Its antigen is as yet unknown.

The CDR3 covers 15 residues. V was pared by 0 bases and J by 4 bases, with 9 bases between. Germline V gene lookup returns CDR1 LGHNA and CDR2 YSLEER. TCRdb keeps only in-frame clones here, not all; method: immunoSEQ multiplex PCR. The data show tens of thousands of clones, around 85% seen once. J is TRBJ1-4 and V is TRBV4-3; possibly TRBD1 for D (6 bases). This sequence was found in a boy between 5 and 17 years old with severe ulcerative colitis. Specimen: blood. The chain's CDR3 is CASSQDGRGNEKLFF. The CDR3 coding sequence is TGCGCCAGCAGCCAAGACGGCAGGGGTAATGAAAAACTGTTTTTT.